The subject of this entry is one TCR beta chain. Its target is not known. The data belong to a study of PD-1 blockade in classical Hodgkin lymphoma. The study's findings and limits: Possibly reflecting disease activity or prior therapy, repertoire differences have causes that remain undefined.

Here immunoSEQ multiplex PCR was the method, and the copy in TCRdb shows in-frame clones only, minus some. Among roughly 56,000 clones, 70% to 90% were seen once, and the ten largest hold roughly 8.8%. The CDR3 has 16 residues. Trimming cost V 2 bases and J 4 bases; bases outside gene matches: 11. CDR1 is SGHRS, CDR2 YFSETQ, per germline. As to time point: cycle 4 day 1 (C4D1), after more than 5 weeks of nivolumab. There was relapse after autologous stem cell transplantation in every patient, and there was variation in brentuximab vedotin exposure. The V gene is TRBV5-1, the J gene TRBJ2-5; 7 nucleotides line up with TRBD1. This TCR came from a human donor with classical Hodgkin lymphoma. This specimen was peripheral blood mononuclear cells (PBMCs), taken before the fourth cycle of nivolumab. In DNA, the CDR3 is TGCGCCAGCAGCTTCGCTGGCAGGGGGTTTGCAGAGACCCAGTACTTC. It is translated as CASSFAGRGFAETQYF. The whole variable domain, remainder taken from reference TRBV5-1 and TRBJ2-5, is KAGVTQTPRYLIKTRGQQVTLSCSPISGHRSVSWYQQTPGQGLQFLFEYFSETQRNKGNFPGRFSGRQFSNSRSEMNVSTLELGDSALYLCASSFAGRGFAETQYFGPGTRLLVL.